The text below deals with one T cell receptor beta chain. In the authors' methods: Reference gene primer amplification gave estimated nucleated cell counts. The protocol was immunoSEQ multiplex PCR, while the TCRdb copy is restricted to in-frame clones and leaves out a portion. That table gives V, J and clone size, and the DNA gave D and trimming. The profile shows around 290,000 clones, 86% of them singletons. The Seattle site enrolled patients during active infection and followed them longitudinally. The data stem from a study of blood T cell repertoires in COVID-19. Study overall: The United States, Italy and Spain were the sources of the acute and convalescent COVID-19 samples. From T cells, B-cell-depleted T cells, or PBMCs came the material, which was cDNA or gDNA.

Unmatched junction bases numbered 5, after V lost 6 bases and J lost 0 bases. Germline V gene sequence: CDR1 LGHNA, CDR2 YSLEER. The CDR3 covers 15 residues. Material for sequencing was peripheral blood. This receptor was taken from a woman between 65 and 79 years old with COVID-19, enrolled during active disease. The chain links TRBV4-3 to TRBJ2-7; 10 nucleotides agree with TRBD2. The CDR3 region is CASSRSSGSSYEQYF. CDR3 coding DNA: TGCGCCAGCAGTCGCTCTAGCGGGAGCTCCTACGAGCAGTACTTC.